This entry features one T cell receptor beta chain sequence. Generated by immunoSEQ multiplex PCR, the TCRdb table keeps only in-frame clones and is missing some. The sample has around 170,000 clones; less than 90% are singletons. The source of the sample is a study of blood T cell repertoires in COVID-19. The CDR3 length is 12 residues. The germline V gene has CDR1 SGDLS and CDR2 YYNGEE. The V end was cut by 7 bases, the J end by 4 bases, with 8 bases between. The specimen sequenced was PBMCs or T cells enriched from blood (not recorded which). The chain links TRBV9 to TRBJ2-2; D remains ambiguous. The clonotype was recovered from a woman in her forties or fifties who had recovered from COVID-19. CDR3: CASCSSTGELFF. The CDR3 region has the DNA TGTGCCAGCTGTTCATCCACCGGGGAGCTGTTTTTT.